This TCR beta chain was documented in a study of long-term antiretroviral therapy in people with HIV (dated by TCRdb to between 2022 and 2023). Study-wide context: The earliest samples were collected roughly a decade before the 2015 WHO recommendation for immediate ART, at a time when ART was usually postponed until CD4 counts fell. This retrospective serial study examined whether starting ART and sustained HIV suppression were associated with changes in the composition and diversity of the TRB repertoire in peripheral blood. A total of 192 cryopreserved PBMC samples came from a few dozen adults with confirmed HIV infection and were collected serially over a mean of roughly six years (range 1-12). Among the approximately 30 participants with HIV, around 10 were female. No cross-contamination during QIAcube processing was shown when test extractions of a monoclonal T-cell line were performed alongside about 33 polyclonal samples. Points the paper makes about the study in general: Because pre-ART samples had limited cell numbers, profiling was done on unsorted PBMC rather than on sorted CD4+ and CD8+ T cells. HIV repertoires had narrower CDR3 length ranges than controls, and the network structure suggested an antigen-experienced repertoire that shifted only slightly toward naive after ART. Expanded TRB clones identified before ART initiation dominated the repertoire at all time points, although this dominance fluctuated and declined in many PLHIV after ART. No data were available on ART adherence, viral resistance or therapy changes, limiting inferences about post-ART repertoire changes. The samples span the years 2004 to 2017, and the ART regimens used at that time may not be as effective as current regimens. Because PBMC availability was limited, only the TCR beta chain was sequenced, with no alpha chain pairing. A significant increase in TRB diversity was found to be associated with ART initiation, although TRB diversity was observed to remain significantly below that of transplant donor controls even after long-term ART.

The immunoSEQ hsTCRB v3.0 assay was used at survey level resolution to sequence the TRB variable region. The targeted TRB sequencing depth was roughly 40,000-55,000 T-cell genomes per sample. An Illumina MiSeq with a v3 150-cycle kit was used to sequence the pooled TRB libraries. The original pipeline was this. Analysis of repertoires was carried out in R inside a reproducible Nextflow workflow spanning QC, data transformation and analysis. LymphoSeq2, an R package for exploring AIRR-Seq data, was used to implement custom analyses. A handful of samples that produced fewer than 5000 total TRB sequences were removed, so approximately 190 HIV repertoires were analyzed. Among the 180 to 200 HIV repertoires that were kept, under 60 were collected before ART initiation and roughly 130 were collected after ART initiation. Each repertoire was downsampled to 5000 TRB nucleotide sequences, and summary statistics were averaged across 100 downsampling iterations. Only TRB sequences with CDR3 regions of at least seven amino acids were retained for analysis. Two measures captured diversity: a Shannon entropy-derived clonality score and the Gini coefficient. In the repertoire networks, any two of the top 5000 CDR3 amino acid sequences were connected whenever the two sequences differed by an edit distance of one. For TRB CDR3 amino acid sequences, antigen specificity groups and MHC restriction were predicted with GLIPH2. To flag known associations with CMV, EBV, HIV or tissue antigens, CDR3 amino acid sequences were compared against VDJdb and McPAS-TCR. Pre-ART, post-ART and control groups were compared with Wilcoxon signed-rank tests and Holm-Bonferroni correction. TCRdb provides this immuneACCESS table in a form limited to in-frame rearrangements. Some clones are lacking; in checked studies, under half of them reflect an unresolved V gene, and why the rest are absent is not known. That table gives V, J and clone size, and the DNA gave D and trimming. In this sample the table shows 8,500 to 9,500 clones, 60% to 80% of which occur a single time. The biggest ten clones account for approximately 15% of the sample.

This clone was recorded once. Its antigen is unknown. Base quality data are lacking; no much larger clone is found one base away. To be included, a participant needed at least one PBMC sample from before ART initiation plus at least two post-ART samples. Treatment was received in the United States of America by all participants with HIV. Before DNA extraction, cryopreserved samples of roughly 1-10 million PBMC were thawed and washed. At the time of the earliest PBMC sample for each participant with HIV, ages ranged from roughly 20 to 54 years. PBMC samples were contributed by each participant from 1-4 timepoints before ART initiation and 2-8 timepoints after ART initiation, with a median of 7 samples. Serial HIV viral load, CD4+ T-cell count, ART history and demographic data were obtained for every participant. A Qiagen kit on a QIAcube was used to extract genomic DNA from unsorted PBMC, with samples processed in batches of 12.

V was cut back by 1 base and J by 7 bases, leaving a gap of 7 bases between them. The CDR3, from cysteine to phenylalanine, totals 12 residues. Only the CDR3 DNA is retained, 36 bases long and in frame from the first base. Sequences LNHDA (CDR1) and SQIVND (CDR2) are obtained from the germline V gene (reference sequence). The material sequenced was unsorted PBMCs, taken 0.4 years before starting antiretroviral therapy. The V gene is TRBV19 and the J gene is TRBJ1-2; no D gene call is confident. The receptor's source is a man in his thirties or forties with HIV. The DNA is TGTGCCAGTAGTATAGGCGGACGTGGCTACACCTTC. Its product reads: CASSIGGRGYTF.